This T cell receptor (beta chain) was found in a study of human thymus T cells. Assay: immunoSEQ multiplex PCR; the TCRdb copy retains only in-frame clones and omits some. The sample includes more than 45,000 clones, around 94% of them seen just once. During surgery, about 0.5-1 mL peripheral blood was drawn from four of eight donors. Trimming took 0 bases from V and 2 from J; bases not matched to a gene: 3. Looked up from germline, CDR1 is SGDLS and CDR2 is YYNGEE. The CDR3 has 16 amino acids. The source is a boy in the first two years of life with a congenital heart defect but otherwise immunologically healthy. Sequenced sample: blood. The chain carries TRBV9 and TRBJ2-7; 12 bases are a match to TRBD2. CDR3 sequence reads: CASSVGLAGVPYEQYF. The CDR3 nucleotides read TGTGCCAGCAGCGTAGGACTAGCGGGGGTTCCCTACGAGCAGTACTTC.